Sequencing of this T cell receptor beta chain was carried out in a study of tumor-infiltrating lymphocytes in primary liver carcinoma. The germline V gene encodes CDR1 SGHAT and CDR2 FQDESV (reference sequence). The CDR3 runs 19 residues. V gave up 5 bases and J gave up 0 bases; unmatched junction bases: 14. Concerning this clonotype itself: Its antigen remains unidentified.

The study co-extracted DNA and RNA from 20-30 mg of unsorted bulk tissue. Constant-region priming of around 500 ng total RNA yielded TCR beta cDNA. A slightly modified ARM-PCR protocol with three nested multiplex PCR rounds produced these TCR beta libraries. The study ran its first two PCR rounds for approximately 10 cycles each, using TRBV1-TRBV30 forward primers and a C-beta reverse primer. Using its own MiXCR run on the multiplex PCR reads, TCRdb lists one record per CDR3 protein. There are more than 70,000 distinct CDR3 sequences in the sample; around 70% occur only once, and 15% to 20% lies in the top ten. Findings and caveats of the study: Only about 7-24% of top clones were detected in all five tumor regions.

Sequencing was performed on liver tumor tissue from sampling region 1. The subset denotes: tumor region T1, superior pole. The clonotype comes from a man aged 40-49 years with primary liver carcinoma and hepatitis B virus infection. The gene calls are TRBV11-1 and TRBJ2-1; 9 bases agree with TRBD2. Here the CDR3 DNA reads TGTGCCAGCAGCCTAAGGGGCGGGAGGGCTGCGGACTCCTACAATGAGCAGTTCTTC. As protein: CASSLRGGRAADSYNEQFF.